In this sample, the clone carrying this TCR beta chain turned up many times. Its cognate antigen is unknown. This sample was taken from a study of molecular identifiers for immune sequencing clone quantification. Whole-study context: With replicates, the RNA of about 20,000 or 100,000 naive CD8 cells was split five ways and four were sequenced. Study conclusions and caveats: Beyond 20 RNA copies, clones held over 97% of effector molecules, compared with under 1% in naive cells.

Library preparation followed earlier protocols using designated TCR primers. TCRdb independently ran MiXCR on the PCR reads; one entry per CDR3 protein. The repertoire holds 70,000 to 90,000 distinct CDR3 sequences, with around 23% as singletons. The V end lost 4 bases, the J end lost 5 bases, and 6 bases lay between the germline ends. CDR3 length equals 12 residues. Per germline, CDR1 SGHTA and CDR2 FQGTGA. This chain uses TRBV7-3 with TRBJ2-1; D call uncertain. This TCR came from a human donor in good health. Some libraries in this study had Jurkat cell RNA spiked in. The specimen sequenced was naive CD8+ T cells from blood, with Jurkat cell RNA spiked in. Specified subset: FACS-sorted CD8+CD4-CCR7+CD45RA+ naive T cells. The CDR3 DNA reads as TGTGCCAGCAGCTATGCTAACAATGAGCAGTTCTTC. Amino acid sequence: CASSYANNEQFF.